The clone carrying this T cell receptor beta chain was recorded only once. Antigen specificity is unknown. Germline CDR1 MNHEY, CDR2 SMNVEV (reference sequence). The CDR3 is made up of 17 amino acids. The germline V and J ends were trimmed by 5 bases and 5 bases, with 23 bases remaining between them. This sample was taken from a study of cytomegalovirus exposure and HLA in healthy donors. Researchers ran the PCR with 60 Vbeta and 13 Jbeta primers. Profiling relied on immunoSEQ multiplex PCR, and the TCRdb table lists in-frame clones only, not all of them. The table includes 93,000 or so clones, 65% to 80% detected once. Study-level points and caveats: As confirmed in vitro, three CMV-associated chains were specific for CMV antigens. Rarity marked most TCR sequences, yet some public TCRs occurred in many donors.

The sequence came from a woman aged 18-29 years in good health and CMV-seropositive. The chain uses TRBV27 and TRBJ2-3; D perhaps matches TRBD2 (5 bases). What was sequenced was PBMCs. CDR3 protein: CASSTLGLTLVGDTQYF. The CDR3 bases are TGTGCCAGCAGTACACTAGGACTTACCTTGGTTGGAGATACGCAGTATTTT.